This TCR beta chain was sequenced for a study of blood T cell repertoires in COVID-19. Study-wide background: Both acute and convalescent COVID-19 samples were obtained from the United States, Italy and Spain.

The CDR3 length is 14 residues. Germline V gives CDR1 SQVTM, CDR2 ANQGSEA. V lost 1 base and J lost 1, with 10 bases in between. As processed by the authors: Amplification from reference gene primers served as the basis for estimated nucleated cell counts. This table comes from immunoSEQ multiplex PCR, and its TCRdb copy is limited to in-frame clones, with some not included. For V, J and clone size, that table is used; D and trimming come from the DNA. Here the sample spans 210,000 or so clones, around 85% being singletons. The chain is built from TRBV29-1 and TRBJ1-1; D not resolved. Sequenced sample: peripheral blood. This clonotype was sampled from a human donor in a cohort sampled during active COVID-19. The chain's CDR3 is CSVEVLGGNTEAFF. The CDR3 DNA reads as TGCAGCGTTGAAGTACTCGGCGGGAACACTGAAGCTTTCTTT.